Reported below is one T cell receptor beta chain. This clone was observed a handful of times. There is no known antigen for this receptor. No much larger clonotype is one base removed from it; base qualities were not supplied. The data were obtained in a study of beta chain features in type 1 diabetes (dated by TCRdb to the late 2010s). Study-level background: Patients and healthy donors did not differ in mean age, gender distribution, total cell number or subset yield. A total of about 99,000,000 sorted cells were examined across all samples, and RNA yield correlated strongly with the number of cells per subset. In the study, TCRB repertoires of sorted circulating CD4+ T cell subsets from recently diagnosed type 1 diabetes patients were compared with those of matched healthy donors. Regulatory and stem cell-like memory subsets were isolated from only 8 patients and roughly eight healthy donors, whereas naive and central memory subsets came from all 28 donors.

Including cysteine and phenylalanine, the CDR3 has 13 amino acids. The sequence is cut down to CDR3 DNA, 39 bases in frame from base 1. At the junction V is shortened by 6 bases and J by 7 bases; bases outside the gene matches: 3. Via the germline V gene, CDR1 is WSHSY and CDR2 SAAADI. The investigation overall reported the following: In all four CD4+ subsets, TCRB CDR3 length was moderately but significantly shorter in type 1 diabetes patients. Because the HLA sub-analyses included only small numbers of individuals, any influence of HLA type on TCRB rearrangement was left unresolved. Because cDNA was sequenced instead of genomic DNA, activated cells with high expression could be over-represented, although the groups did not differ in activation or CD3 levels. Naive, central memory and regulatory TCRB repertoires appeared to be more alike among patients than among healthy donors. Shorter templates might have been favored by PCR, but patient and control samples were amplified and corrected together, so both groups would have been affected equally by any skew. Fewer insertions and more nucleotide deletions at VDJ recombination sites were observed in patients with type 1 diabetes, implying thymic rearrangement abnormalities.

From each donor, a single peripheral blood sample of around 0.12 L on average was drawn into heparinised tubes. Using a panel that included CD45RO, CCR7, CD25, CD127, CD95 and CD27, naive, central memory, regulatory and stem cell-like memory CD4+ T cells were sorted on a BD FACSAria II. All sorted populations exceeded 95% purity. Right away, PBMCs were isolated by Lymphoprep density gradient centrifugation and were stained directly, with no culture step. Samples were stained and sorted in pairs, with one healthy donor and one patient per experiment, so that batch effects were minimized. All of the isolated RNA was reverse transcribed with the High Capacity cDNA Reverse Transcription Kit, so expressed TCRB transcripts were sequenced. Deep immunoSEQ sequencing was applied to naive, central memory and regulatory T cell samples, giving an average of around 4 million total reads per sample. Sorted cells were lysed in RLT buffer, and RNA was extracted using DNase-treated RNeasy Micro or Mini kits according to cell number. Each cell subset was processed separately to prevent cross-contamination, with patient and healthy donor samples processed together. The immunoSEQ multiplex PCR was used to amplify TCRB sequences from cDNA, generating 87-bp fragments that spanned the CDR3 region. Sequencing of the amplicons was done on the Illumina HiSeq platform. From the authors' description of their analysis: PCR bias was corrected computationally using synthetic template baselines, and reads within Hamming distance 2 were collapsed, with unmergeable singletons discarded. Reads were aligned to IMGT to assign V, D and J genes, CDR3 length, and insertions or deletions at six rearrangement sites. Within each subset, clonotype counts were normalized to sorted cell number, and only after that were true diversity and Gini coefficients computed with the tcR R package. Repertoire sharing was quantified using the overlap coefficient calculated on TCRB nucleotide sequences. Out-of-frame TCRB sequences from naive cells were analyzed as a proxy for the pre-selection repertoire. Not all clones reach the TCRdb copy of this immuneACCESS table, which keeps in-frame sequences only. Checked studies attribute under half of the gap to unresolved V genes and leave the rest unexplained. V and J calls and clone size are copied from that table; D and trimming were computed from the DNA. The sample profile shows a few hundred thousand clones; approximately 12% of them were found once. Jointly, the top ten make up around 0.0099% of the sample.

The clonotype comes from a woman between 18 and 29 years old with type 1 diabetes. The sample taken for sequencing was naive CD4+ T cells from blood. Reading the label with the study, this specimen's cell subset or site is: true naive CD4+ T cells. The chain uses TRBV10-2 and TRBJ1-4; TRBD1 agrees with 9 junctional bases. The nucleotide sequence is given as TGCGCCAGCAGAGGACAGGGGACTGAAAAACTGTTTTTT. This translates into CASRGQGTEKLFF.